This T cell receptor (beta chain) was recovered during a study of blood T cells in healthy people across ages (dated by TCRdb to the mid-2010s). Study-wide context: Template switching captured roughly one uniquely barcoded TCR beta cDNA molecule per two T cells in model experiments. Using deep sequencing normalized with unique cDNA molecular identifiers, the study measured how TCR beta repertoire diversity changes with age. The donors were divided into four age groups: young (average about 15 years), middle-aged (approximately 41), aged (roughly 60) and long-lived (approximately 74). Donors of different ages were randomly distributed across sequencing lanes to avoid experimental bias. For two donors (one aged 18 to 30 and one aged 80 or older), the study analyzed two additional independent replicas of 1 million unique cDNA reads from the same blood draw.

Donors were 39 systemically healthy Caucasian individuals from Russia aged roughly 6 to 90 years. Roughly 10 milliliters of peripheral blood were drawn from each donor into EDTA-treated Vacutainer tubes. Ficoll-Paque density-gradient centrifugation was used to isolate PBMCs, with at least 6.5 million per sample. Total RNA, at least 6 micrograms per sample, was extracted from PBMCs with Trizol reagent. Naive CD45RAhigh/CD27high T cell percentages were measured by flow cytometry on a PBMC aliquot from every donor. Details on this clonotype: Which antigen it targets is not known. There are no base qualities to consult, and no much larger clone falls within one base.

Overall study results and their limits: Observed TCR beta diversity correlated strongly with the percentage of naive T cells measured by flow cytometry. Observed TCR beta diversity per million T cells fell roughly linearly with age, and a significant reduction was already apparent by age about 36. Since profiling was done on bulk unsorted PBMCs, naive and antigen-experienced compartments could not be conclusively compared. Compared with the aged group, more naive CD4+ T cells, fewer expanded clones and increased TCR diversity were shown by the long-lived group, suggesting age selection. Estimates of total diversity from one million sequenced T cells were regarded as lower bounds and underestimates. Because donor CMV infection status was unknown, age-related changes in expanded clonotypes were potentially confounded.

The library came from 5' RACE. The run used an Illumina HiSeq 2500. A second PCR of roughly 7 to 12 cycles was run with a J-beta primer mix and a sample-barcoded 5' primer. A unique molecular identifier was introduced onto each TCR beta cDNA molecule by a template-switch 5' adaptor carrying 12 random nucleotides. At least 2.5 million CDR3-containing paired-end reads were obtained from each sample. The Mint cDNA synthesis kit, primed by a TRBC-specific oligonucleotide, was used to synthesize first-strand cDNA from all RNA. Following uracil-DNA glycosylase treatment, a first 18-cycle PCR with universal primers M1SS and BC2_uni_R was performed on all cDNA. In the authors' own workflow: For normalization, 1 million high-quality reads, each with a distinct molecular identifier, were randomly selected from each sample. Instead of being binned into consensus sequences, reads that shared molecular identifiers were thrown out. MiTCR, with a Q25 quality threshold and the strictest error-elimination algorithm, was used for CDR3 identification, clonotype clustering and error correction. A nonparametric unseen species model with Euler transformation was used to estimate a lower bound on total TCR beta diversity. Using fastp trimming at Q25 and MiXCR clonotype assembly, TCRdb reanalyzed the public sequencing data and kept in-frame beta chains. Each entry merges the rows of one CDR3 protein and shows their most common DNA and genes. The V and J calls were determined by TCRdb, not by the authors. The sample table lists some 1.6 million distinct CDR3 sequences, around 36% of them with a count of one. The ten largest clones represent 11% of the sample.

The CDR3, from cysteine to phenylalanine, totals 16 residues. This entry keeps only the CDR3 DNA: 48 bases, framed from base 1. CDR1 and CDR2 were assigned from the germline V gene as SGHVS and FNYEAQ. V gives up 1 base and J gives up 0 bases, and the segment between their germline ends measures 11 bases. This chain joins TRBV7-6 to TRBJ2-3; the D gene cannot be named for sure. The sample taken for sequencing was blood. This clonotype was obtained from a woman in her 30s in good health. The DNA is TGTGCCAGCAGCTTAGAGAGGACCGGGAGCACAGATACGCAGTATTTT. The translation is CASSLERTGSTDTQYF.